This T cell receptor (beta chain) originates from a study of memory CD4+ T cells and cytomegalovirus serostatus. As concerns this clone: What it binds is unknown.

Study-level results: The CMV-associated TCR signature appears largely within the CD4+ memory repertoire. Of more than 150 reported CMV TCRbeta sequences, some 70 were found in memory CD4+ repertoires.

Single viable CD3+CD4+CD8-CD45RO+ cells were sorted as the memory CD4+ T cells. As handled by the study authors: After removing out-of-frame reads, approximately 2 million distinct TCRbeta sequences remained. Sequencing used immunoSEQ multiplex PCR; TCRdb keeps in-frame clones, though not all of them. The V and J calls and the clone size are those of that table, but D and trimming were determined from the DNA. The table shows 35,000 to 55,000 clones, with just over 75% occurring only once. The clonotype comes from an adult in good health and CMV-seronegative. Sequencing was done on a sample of memory CD4+ T cells from blood.

Here the CDR3 DNA reads TGTGCCAGCAGCAAAAAAGGCGGGCACCACAATCAGCCCCAGCATTTT. Its translation: CASSKKGGHHNQPQHF. The chain combines TRBV21-1 with TRBJ1-5. TRBV21-1 is given as a pseudogene. The CDR3 spans 16 residues.